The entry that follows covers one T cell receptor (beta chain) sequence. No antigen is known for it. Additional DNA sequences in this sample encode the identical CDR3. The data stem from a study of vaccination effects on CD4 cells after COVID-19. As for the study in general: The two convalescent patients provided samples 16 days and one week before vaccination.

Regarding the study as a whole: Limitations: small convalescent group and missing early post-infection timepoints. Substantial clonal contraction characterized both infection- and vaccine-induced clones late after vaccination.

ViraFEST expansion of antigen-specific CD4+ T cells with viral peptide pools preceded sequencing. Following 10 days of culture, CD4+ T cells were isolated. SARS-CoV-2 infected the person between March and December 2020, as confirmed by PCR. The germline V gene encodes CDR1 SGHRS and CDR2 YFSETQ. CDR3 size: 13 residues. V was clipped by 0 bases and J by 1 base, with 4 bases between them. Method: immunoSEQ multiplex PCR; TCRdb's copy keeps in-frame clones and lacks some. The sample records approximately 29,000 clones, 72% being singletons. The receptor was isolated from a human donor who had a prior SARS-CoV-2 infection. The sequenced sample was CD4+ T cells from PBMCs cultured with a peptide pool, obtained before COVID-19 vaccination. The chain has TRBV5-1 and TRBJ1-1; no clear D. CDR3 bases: TGCGCCAGCAGCTTGGACCCGAACACTGAAGCTTTCTTT. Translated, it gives CASSLDPNTEAFF.